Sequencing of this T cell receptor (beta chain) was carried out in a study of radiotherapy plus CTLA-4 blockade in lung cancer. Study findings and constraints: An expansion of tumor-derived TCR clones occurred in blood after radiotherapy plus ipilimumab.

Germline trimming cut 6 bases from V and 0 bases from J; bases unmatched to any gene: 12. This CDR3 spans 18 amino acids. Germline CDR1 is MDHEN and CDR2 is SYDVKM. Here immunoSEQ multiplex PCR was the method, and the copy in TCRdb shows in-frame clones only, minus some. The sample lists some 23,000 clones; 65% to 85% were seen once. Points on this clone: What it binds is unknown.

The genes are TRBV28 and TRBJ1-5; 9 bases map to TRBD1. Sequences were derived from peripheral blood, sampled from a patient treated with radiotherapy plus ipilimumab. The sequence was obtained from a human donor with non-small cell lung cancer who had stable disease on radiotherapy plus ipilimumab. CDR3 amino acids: CASSDGTGNYPSNQPQHF. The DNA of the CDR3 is TGTGCCAGCAGCGATGGGACAGGGAATTATCCTAGCAATCAGCCCCAGCATTTT.